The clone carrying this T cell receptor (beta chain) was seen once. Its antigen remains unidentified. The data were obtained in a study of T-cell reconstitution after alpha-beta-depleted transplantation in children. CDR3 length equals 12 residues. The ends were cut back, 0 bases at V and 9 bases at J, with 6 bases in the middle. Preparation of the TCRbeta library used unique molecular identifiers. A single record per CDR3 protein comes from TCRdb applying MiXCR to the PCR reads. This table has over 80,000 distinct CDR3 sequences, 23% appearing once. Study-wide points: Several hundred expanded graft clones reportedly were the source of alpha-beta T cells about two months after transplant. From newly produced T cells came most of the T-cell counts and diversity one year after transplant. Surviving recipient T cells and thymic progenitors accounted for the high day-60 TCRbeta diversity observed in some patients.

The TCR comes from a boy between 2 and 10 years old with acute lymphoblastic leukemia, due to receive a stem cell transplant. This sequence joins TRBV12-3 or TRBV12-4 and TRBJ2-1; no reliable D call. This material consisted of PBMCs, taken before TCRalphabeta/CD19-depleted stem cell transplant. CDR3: CASSLAGFEQFF. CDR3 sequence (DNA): TGTGCCAGCAGTTTAGCGGGATTTGAGCAGTTCTTC.